A single sample gave rise to the 30 T cell receptor beta chains below, sequenced in a study of blood T cell repertoires in COVID-19. Using immunoSEQ multiplex PCR, the repertoire was profiled, and TCRdb retains in-frame clones only, with some absent. The data hold roughly 200,000 clones, with about 76% observed a single time. The sample taken for sequencing was peripheral blood. Source of these receptors: a woman aged 40 to 49 with COVID-19, enrolled during active disease.

This chain uses TRBV6-4 with TRBJ1-5, with D hard to call. From germline, CDR1 is MRHNA and CDR2 SNTAGT. V lost 2 bases to trimming and J lost 6 bases, with 8 bases between them. This CDR3 spans 13 amino acids. The CDR3 bases are TGTGCCAGCAGTGACGGTCCGGGTCAGCCCCAGCATTTT. It translates to CASSDGPGQPQHF.

This clone was observed a single time. The chain combines TRBV6-6 with TRBJ1-2; D gene ambiguous. Between the trimmed V and J ends, which lost 3 bases and 2 bases, there was a span of 10 bases. The length of the CDR3 is 14 residues. Germline loops: CDR1 MNHNY, CDR2 SVGAGI (reference sequence). Here the CDR3 reads CASSYGESNYGYTF. The CDR3 DNA reads as TGTGCCAGCAGTTATGGAGAGTCGAACTATGGCTACACCTTC.

This clone was recorded only once. This sequence joins TRBV6-1 and TRBJ2-7; 9 positions match TRBD1. The J segment lost 3 bases and the V segment lost 4 bases, leaving 13 bases of the junction unmatched. The CDR3 has 17 amino acids. CDR1 and CDR2 from the germline V gene are MNHNS and SASEGT. CDR3 coding DNA: TGTGCCAGCAGTGTTGGGTTGGATAACAGGGGGCTCTACGAGCAGTACTTC. Its translation: CASSVGLDNRGLYEQYF.

This clone was observed many times. V usage is TRBV5-6 and J usage is TRBJ2-1; D remains unclear. The CDR3 spans 13 residues. The V gene's germline CDR1 is SGHDT and CDR2 YYEEEE. The V end lost 3 bases, the J end lost 9 bases, and 13 bases lay between the germline ends. The CDR3 loop reads CASSSLWLSEQFF. CDR3 in DNA: TGTGCCAGCAGCTCGCTTTGGTTGAGTGAGCAGTTCTTC.

The J gene is TRBJ2-3, the V gene TRBV7-2; 11 bases fit TRBD2. Losses at the gene ends were 3 bases for V and 3 bases for J; bases not matched to a gene: 11. The CDR3 covers 18 residues. The germline V gene encodes CDR1 SGHTA and CDR2 FQGNSA. The CDR3 spells CASSFTGTSGTGTDTQYF. DNA for the CDR3: TGTGCCAGCAGCTTCACCGGGACTAGCGGAACGGGGACAGATACGCAGTATTTT.

The chain recombines TRBV5-5 with TRBJ1-2, with 12 bases fitting TRBD1. With V trimmed by 4 bases and J by 8 bases, 15 bases remained unmatched. The germline V gene has CDR1 SGHKS and CDR2 YYEKEE (reference sequence). The CDR3 runs to 17 residues. The CDR3, as DNA: TGTGCCAGCAGCCCCACCCCGGGACAGGGGGCTGTTCGCGGCTACACCTTC. Protein product: CASSPTPGQGAVRGYTF. Full variable domain (rest looked up from reference TRBV5-5 and TRBJ1-2): DAGVTQSPTHLIKTRGQQVTLRCSPISGHKSVSWYQQVLGQGPQFIFQYYEKEERGRGNFPDRFSARQFPNYSSELNVNALLLGDSALYLCASSPTPGQGAVRGYTFGSGTRLTVV.

The genes are TRBV11-2 and TRBJ2-1; a weak D match, TRBD2 (5 bases). The V and J ends lost 0 bases and 2 bases respectively, with 8 bases between them. The CDR3 runs 15 residues. The germline gives CDR1 SGHAT, CDR2 FQNNGV. For the CDR3, the DNA is TGTGCCAGCAGCTTAGATTCCGGGGCCTACAATGAGCAGTTCTTC. This encodes CASSLDSGAYNEQFF.

DNA for the CDR3: TGTGCCACCATGGAGCAGACTAGCACAGATACGCAGTATTTT. Its protein is CATMEQTSTDTQYF. The chain recombines TRBV19 with TRBJ2-3; the D is unclear. Trimming took 10 bases from V and 0 from J, leaving 14 bases between them. The length of the CDR3 is 14 residues. Per germline, CDR1 LNHDA and CDR2 SQIVND (reference sequence).

This rearrangement joins TRBV11-1 to TRBJ2-7; D is unclear. The CDR3 is 12 amino acids. Germline-derived CDR1 and CDR2 are SGHAT and FQDESV (reference sequence). The germline V and J ends were trimmed by 4 bases and 3 bases, with 7 bases remaining between them. CDR3 in DNA: TGTGCCAGCAGCTCTACAGACTACGAGCAGTACTTC. It is translated as CASSSTDYEQYF.

V is TRBV7-7 and J is TRBJ2-3; 7 bases agree with TRBD2. In germline, CDR1 is SSHAT, CDR2 FNYEAQ (reference sequence). Trimming took 5 bases from V and 9 from J; bases not matched to a gene: 14. This CDR3 comprises 15 residues. CDR3 residues: CASSPLSGAFRTQYF. CDR3 nucleotides: TGTGCCAGCAGCCCGCTAAGCGGGGCATTCAGGACGCAGTATTTT.

V is TRBV7-2 and J is TRBJ1-2; D is ambiguous. The V gene lost 0 bases and the J gene lost 8 bases, with 10 bases spanning the gap. Germline CDR1 and CDR2: SGHTA and FQGNSA. This CDR3 has 13 residues. This chain's CDR3 is CASSLAQERGYTF. The CDR3 DNA sequence: TGTGCCAGCAGCTTAGCACAAGAGAGGGGCTACACCTTC.

CDR3 in DNA: TGTGCCAGCAGTTTATTAGCGGGACTAAAGACCCAGTACTTC. As protein: CASSLLAGLKTQYF. J is TRBJ2-5 and V is TRBV6-2 or TRBV6-3; TRBD2 matches 8 bases. The V and J ends lost 4 bases and 6 bases, in that order; junction bases with no gene match: 7. The CDR3 is 14 residues long. Germline CDR1 MNHEY, CDR2 SVGEGT.

The rearrangement links TRBV5-1 to TRBJ1-6; D is uncertain. The CDR3 covers 15 residues. Trimming removed 0 bases from V and 6 bases from J, with 10 bases in between. Germline CDR1 reads SGHRS; CDR2 reads YFSETQ. CDR3 nucleotide sequence: TGCGCCAGCAGCTTGGCCGGGCGGGGTAATTCACCCCTCCACTTT. It is translated as CASSLAGRGNSPLHF.

The genes are TRBV10-3 and TRBJ2-7; 10 nucleotides match TRBD2. V lost 11 bases to trimming and J lost 6 bases; unmatched junction nucleotides: 7. Germline loops: CDR1 ENHRY, CDR2 SYGVKD. This CDR3 is 12 amino acids long. CDR3 coding DNA: TGTGCCGCGACTAGCGGGCGATCCGAGCAGTACTTC. Translated, it gives CAATSGRSEQYF.

This clone is a singleton in its sample. The J gene is TRBJ1-2, the V gene TRBV5-8, with TRBD1 identical over 8 bases. CDR3 size: 17 residues. V dropped 2 bases and J dropped 7; count of bases not matched to a gene: 16. The germline V gene encodes CDR1 SGHTS and CDR2 YDEGEE. DNA for the CDR3: TGTGCCAGCAGCTTTAGGGGACAGGTCCCCGTTCTTAGTGGCTACACCTTC. Its protein is CASSFRGQVPVLSGYTF.

In its sample, this clone was seen a few times. J is TRBJ1-1 and V is TRBV2, with TRBD1 matching 10 bases. The junction had 19 bases not matched to a gene; V was cut back by 6 bases and J by 0 bases. Germline assignment: CDR1 SNHLY and CDR2 FYNNEI. This CDR3 region has 20 residues. Written as DNA, the CDR3 is TGTGCCAGCAGGGCGACAGGGGGCGATTTCAGGAAATCGATGAACACTGAAGCTTTCTTT. Encoded protein: CASRATGGDFRKSMNTEAFF.

This chain connects TRBV4-3 to TRBJ2-3; D not resolved. V lost 0 bases, J lost 0 bases, and 16 bases lay in between. Germline CDR1 reads LGHNA; CDR2 reads YSLEER. The CDR3 contains 18 residues. CDR3: CASSQDGLGWSSTDTQYF. CDR3 coding DNA: TGCGCCAGCAGCCAAGATGGCCTAGGATGGTCTAGCACAGATACGCAGTATTTT.

The rearrangement links TRBV6-5 to TRBJ2-7; weak D call: TRBD2 (6 bases). Germline CDR1 MNHEY, CDR2 SVGAGI. This CDR3 has 15 amino acids. V dropped 7 bases and J dropped 1 base, with 17 bases sitting between them. CDR3 DNA: TGTGCCAGCAAGGTACTAGCTGGAGCTTCCTACGAGCAGTACTTC. Residues: CASKVLAGASYEQYF.

The chain is built from TRBV2 and TRBJ2-5; 14 positions agree with TRBD2. From germline, CDR1 is SNHLY and CDR2 FYNNEI. The length of the CDR3 is 17 residues. The ends lost 4 bases at V and 1 base at J; junction bases unmatched: 5. The CDR3 loop reads CASSGLAGGILQETQYF. The CDR3 nucleotides are TGTGCCAGCAGTGGACTAGCGGGGGGGATTCTCCAAGAGACCCAGTACTTC.

The chain has TRBV6-5 and TRBJ1-5, with TRBD1 identical over 7 bases. Per germline, CDR1 MNHEY and CDR2 SVGAGI. With V trimmed by 2 bases and J by 6 bases, 4 bases remained unmatched. The CDR3 length is 14 residues. The CDR3 loop is CASSYDRAVQPQHF. For the CDR3, the DNA is TGTGCCAGCAGTTACGACAGGGCGGTTCAGCCCCAGCATTTT.

The genes are TRBV19 and TRBJ2-1; 7 nucleotides line up with TRBD2. V lost 3 bases, J lost 3 bases, and 14 bases stayed unmatched. The CDR3 length is 18 residues. The V gene's germline CDR1 is LNHDA and CDR2 SQIVND (reference sequence). As DNA, the CDR3 is TGTGCCAGTAGTATTAAGCGGGGCTCAAGCGGTTACTACAATGAGCAGTTCTTC. Its protein product is CASSIKRGSSGYYNEQFF.

V usage is TRBV7-9 and J usage is TRBJ2-3; TRBD2 matches at 7 bases. Germline CDR1 and CDR2: SEHNR and FQNEAQ (reference sequence). This CDR3 is built from 14 residues. The junction had 3 bases not matched to a gene; V was cut back by 3 bases and J by 3 bases. CDR3 loop: CASSFAGDTDTQYF. Written as DNA, the CDR3 is TGTGCCAGCAGCTTTGCGGGAGATACAGATACGCAGTATTTT.

This clone showed up just once. The V call is TRBV3-1 (or the pseudogene TRBV3-2), the J call TRBJ2-7; 7 positions agree with TRBD2. This CDR3 region has 16 residues. V dropped 0 bases and J dropped 6; count of bases not matched to a gene: 11. CDR1 LGHDT and CDR2 YNNKEL come from the germline V gene (reference sequence). In DNA, the CDR3 is TGTGCCAGCAGCCAAGATCAATTGGGCGGGGGAGGCGAGCAGTACTTC. This codes for CASSQDQLGGGGEQYF.

The gene calls are TRBV27 and TRBJ1-6; tentative D call: TRBD1 (6 bases). The CDR3 runs 17 residues. Trimming shortened V by 2 bases and J by 4 bases, and 15 bases separated the two germline ends. Germline CDR1 MNHEY, CDR2 SMNVEV (reference sequence). CDR3 sequence (DNA): TGTGCCAGCAGTTTAGAAGGACAGCCTTCTTATAATTCACCCCTCCACTTT. It is translated as CASSLEGQPSYNSPLHF.

The chain recombines TRBV30 with TRBJ1-5; a possible D gene is TRBD1 (5 bases). The CDR3 is 13 amino acids. Germline loops: CDR1 GTSNPN, CDR2 SVGIG (reference sequence). Trimming took off 5 bases at V and 6 bases at J, with 14 bases between the two ends. The CDR3 is CAWGGEAGQPQHF. The CDR3 DNA is TGTGCCTGGGGGGGGGAGGCGGGTCAGCCCCAGCATTTT. Full variable domain (outside the CDR3, taken from reference TRBV30 and TRBJ1-5): SQTIHQWPATLVQPVGSPLSLECTVEGTSNPNLYWYRQAAGRGLQLLFYSVGIGQISSEVPQNLSASRPQDRQFILSSKKLLLSDSGFYLCAWGGEAGQPQHFGDGTRLSIL.

In this sample, this clone turned up once. V is TRBV7-7 and J is TRBJ2-6; TRBD1 is a possible D gene (5 bases). This CDR3 is built from 14 residues. The V end was cut by 5 bases, the J end by 2 bases, with 7 bases between. Germline V lookup: CDR1 SSHAT, CDR2 FNYEAQ (reference sequence). DNA for the CDR3: TGTGCCAGCAGCGCAGGGACTGGGGCCAACGTCCTGACTTTC. This sequence encodes CASSAGTGANVLTF.

This chain joins TRBV7-8 and TRBJ1-1; TRBD1 is a possible D gene (5 bases). With 5 bases removed from V and 2 bases from J, the gap between germline ends came to 18 bases. The germline CDR1 and CDR2 sequences are SGHVS and FQNEAQ. This CDR3 contains 16 residues. CDR3 amino acids: CASSRSGTAFNTEAFF. Here the CDR3 DNA reads TGTGCCAGCAGCAGAAGCGGGACCGCCTTTAACACTGAAGCTTTCTTT.

J is TRBJ2-2 and V is TRBV6-5; 7 bases are a match to TRBD1. The germline V gene encodes CDR1 MNHEY and CDR2 SVGAGI. This CDR3 region has 15 residues. Trimming at V came to 6 bases and at J to 6 bases, leaving 10 bases not matched to a gene. CDR3 in amino acids: CASRLQGVQAGELFF. CDR3 nucleotides: TGTGCCAGCAGACTTCAGGGGGTGCAGGCCGGGGAGCTGTTTTTT.

The V and J genes are TRBV7-3 and TRBJ2-3, with D possibly being TRBD2 (5 bases). Germline lookup yields CDR1 SGHTA and CDR2 FQGTGA. The V end lost 5 bases, the J end lost 4 bases, and 16 bases lay between the germline ends. The CDR3 spans 15 residues. The CDR3 sequence is CASSPGVRRPDTQYF. CDR3 nucleotide sequence: TGTGCCAGCAGCCCCGGGGTAAGACGGCCAGATACGCAGTATTTT. The full variable domain, its missing parts supplied by reference TRBV7-3 and TRBJ2-3, is GAGVSQTPSNKVTEKGKYVELRCDPISGHTALYWYRQSLGQGPEFLIYFQGTGAADDSGLPNDRFFAVRPEGSVSTLKIQRTERGDSAVYLCASSPGVRRPDTQYFGPGTRLTVL.

The chain uses TRBV4-2 and TRBJ2-3, with 7 bases lining up with TRBD2. V lost 1 base and J lost 2; bases outside the gene matches: 9. The CDR3 is made up of 17 amino acids. Germline V gene sequence: CDR1 LGHNA, CDR2 YNFKEQ. This CDR3 reads CASSQGDLAANTDTQYF. DNA for the CDR3: TGTGCCAGCAGCCAAGGTGATCTAGCGGCGAACACAGATACGCAGTATTTT.